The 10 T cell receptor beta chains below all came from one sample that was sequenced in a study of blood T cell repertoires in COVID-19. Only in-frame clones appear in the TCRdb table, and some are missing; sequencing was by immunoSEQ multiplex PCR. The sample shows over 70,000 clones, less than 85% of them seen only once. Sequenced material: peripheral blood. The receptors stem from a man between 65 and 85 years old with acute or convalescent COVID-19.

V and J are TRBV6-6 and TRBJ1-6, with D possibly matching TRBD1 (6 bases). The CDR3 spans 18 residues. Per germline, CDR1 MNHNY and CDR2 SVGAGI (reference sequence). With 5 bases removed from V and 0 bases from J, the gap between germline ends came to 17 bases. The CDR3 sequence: CASSLSWGRSSYNSPLHF. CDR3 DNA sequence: TGTGCCAGCAGTCTATCGTGGGGGCGTAGCTCCTATAATTCACCCCTCCACTTT.

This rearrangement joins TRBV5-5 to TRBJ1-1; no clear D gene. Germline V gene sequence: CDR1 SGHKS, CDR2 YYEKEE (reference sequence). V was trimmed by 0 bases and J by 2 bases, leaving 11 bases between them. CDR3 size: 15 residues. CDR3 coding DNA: TGTGCCAGCAGCTTGGGGCGGGGATCAAACACTGAAGCTTTCTTT. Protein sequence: CASSLGRGSNTEAFF.

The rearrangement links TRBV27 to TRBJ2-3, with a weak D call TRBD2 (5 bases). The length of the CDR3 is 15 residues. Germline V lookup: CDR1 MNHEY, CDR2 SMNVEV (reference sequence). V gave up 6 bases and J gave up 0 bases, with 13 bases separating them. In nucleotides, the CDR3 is TGTGCCAGCAGCTGGACGGGAACGAGCACAGATACGCAGTATTTT. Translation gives CASSWTGTSTDTQYF.

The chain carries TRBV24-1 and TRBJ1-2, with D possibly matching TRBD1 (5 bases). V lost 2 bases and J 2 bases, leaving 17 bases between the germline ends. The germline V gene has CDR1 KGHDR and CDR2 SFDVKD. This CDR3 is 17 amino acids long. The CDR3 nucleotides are TGTGCCACCAGTGATTCTCGCGGGACGGAGTCCAACTATGGCTACACCTTC. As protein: CATSDSRGTESNYGYTF.

The CDR3 reads CASSPSPGTLSGANVLTF. DNA for the CDR3: TGTGCCAGCAGCCCATCCCCCGGGACTTTGTCTGGGGCCAACGTCCTGACTTTC. The V gene is TRBV28, the J gene TRBJ2-6; perhaps TRBD2 as D (6 bases). The ends were cut back, 6 bases at V and 1 base at J, with 19 bases in the middle. This CDR3 has 18 amino acids. Germline loops: CDR1 MDHEN, CDR2 SYDVKM.

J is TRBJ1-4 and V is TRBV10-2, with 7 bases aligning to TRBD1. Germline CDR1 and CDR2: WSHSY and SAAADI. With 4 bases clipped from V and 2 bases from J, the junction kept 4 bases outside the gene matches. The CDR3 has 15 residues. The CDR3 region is CASSGGQTTNEKLFF. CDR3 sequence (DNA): TGCGCCAGCAGTGGGGGACAGACCACTAATGAAAAACTGTTTTTT.

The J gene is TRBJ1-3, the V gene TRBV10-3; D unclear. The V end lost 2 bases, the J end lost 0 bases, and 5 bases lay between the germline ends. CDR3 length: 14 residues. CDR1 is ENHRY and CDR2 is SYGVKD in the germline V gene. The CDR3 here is CAISEGFSGNTIYF. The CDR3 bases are TGTGCCATCAGTGAGGGCTTCTCTGGAAACACCATATATTTT.

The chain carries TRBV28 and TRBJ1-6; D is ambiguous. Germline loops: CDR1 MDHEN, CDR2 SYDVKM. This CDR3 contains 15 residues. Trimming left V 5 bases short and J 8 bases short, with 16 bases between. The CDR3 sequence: CASSAHAPRDSPLHF. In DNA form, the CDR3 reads TGTGCCAGCAGTGCCCACGCGCCCCGGGATTCACCCCTCCACTTT.

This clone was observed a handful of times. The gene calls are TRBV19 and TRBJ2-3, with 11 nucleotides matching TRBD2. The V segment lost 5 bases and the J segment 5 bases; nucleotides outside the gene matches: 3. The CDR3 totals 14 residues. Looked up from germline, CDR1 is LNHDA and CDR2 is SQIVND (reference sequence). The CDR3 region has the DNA TGTGCCAGTAGTTTACTAGCGGGAGTAGATACGCAGTATTTT. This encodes CASSLLAGVDTQYF.

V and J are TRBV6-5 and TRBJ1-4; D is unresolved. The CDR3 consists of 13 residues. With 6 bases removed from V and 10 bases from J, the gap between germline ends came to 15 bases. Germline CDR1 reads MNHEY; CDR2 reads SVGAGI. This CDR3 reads CASRNGEDGKLFF. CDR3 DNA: TGTGCCAGCAGAAACGGGGAAGACGGAAAACTGTTTTTT.